This TCR beta chain derives from a study of blood T cell repertoires in COVID-19. Study-wide context: PBMCs, B-cell-depleted T cells, or T cells provided the cDNA or gDNA that made up the material.

Authors' processing steps: Amplification with reference gene primers provided the estimates of nucleated cell counts. The assay was immunoSEQ multiplex PCR, and TCRdb's table has in-frame clones only and misses some. That table furnishes V, J and clone size, whereas the DNA furnished D and trimming. The sample yields roughly 48,000 clones, around 80% seen once. Trimming cost V 4 bases and J 5 bases; bases outside gene matches: 6. Germline V gene lookup returns CDR1 SGHVS and CDR2 FQNEAQ. The CDR3 runs to 14 residues. The chain couples TRBV7-8 to TRBJ1-1, with 8 bases matching TRBD1. Sequencing used peripheral blood. The receptor's source is a man in his 70s with acute or convalescent COVID-19. DNA of the CDR3: TGTGCCAGCAGCTCCACAGGGGGAGGGACTGAAGCTTTCTTT. It specifies CASSSTGGGTEAFF.